Each of the 14 T cell receptor beta chains below was sequenced from the same sample in a study of blood T cell repertoires in COVID-19. The assay was immunoSEQ multiplex PCR, and TCRdb's table has in-frame clones only and misses some. The data hold about 240,000 clones, with roughly 80% observed a single time. The sequenced material came from peripheral blood. These receptor sequences come from an elderly woman with COVID-19, enrolled during active disease.

This clone was seen a single time. The chain links TRBV7-8 to TRBJ1-2, with unresolved D. There are 11 residues in the CDR3. Germline-derived CDR1 and CDR2 are SGHVS and FQNEAQ. Trimming took 5 bases from V and 14 from J, leaving 15 bases between them. In nucleotides, the CDR3 is TGTGCCAGCAGCCCCAAGGCGGGGTTAACCTTC. It encodes CASSPKAGLTF.

The V gene is TRBV11-2, the J gene TRBJ1-6; D is unresolved. V dropped 4 bases and J dropped 9 bases, with 16 bases sitting between them. The CDR3 length is 15 residues. Germline values: CDR1 SGHAT, CDR2 FQNNGV. The DNA for the CDR3 is TGTGCCAGCAGCTCCCGGTCCAGGAGGTCTTCACCCCTCCACTTT. It is translated as CASSSRSRRSSPLHF.

This clone turned up a few times. The chain recombines TRBV30 with TRBJ1-5; D is undetermined. The germline V and J ends were trimmed by 0 bases and 3 bases, with 9 bases remaining between them. Germline V gene data show CDR1 as GTSNPN and CDR2 as SVGIG (reference sequence). The CDR3 has 14 amino acids. This CDR3 reads CAWSVEGLNQPQHF. The CDR3 region has the DNA TGTGCCTGGAGTGTAGAAGGACTCAATCAGCCCCAGCATTTT.

This clone was detected once. V gene TRBV4-1 combines with J gene TRBJ2-1; D gene uncertain. CDR1 is MGHRA, CDR2 YSYEKL, per germline. V was cut by 0 bases and J by 2 bases, with 8 bases left in between. This CDR3 has 15 amino acids. The DNA for the CDR3 is TGCGCCAGCAGCCAAGAGCGGCTAGCCTACAATGAGCAGTTCTTC. It yields the protein CASSQERLAYNEQFF.

The J gene is TRBJ1-1, the V gene TRBV6-5; 7 nucleotides match TRBD1. This CDR3 has 13 amino acids. CDR1 MNHEY and CDR2 SVGAGI come from the germline V gene. The J segment lost 10 bases and the V segment lost 7 bases, leaving 12 bases of the junction unmatched. This CDR3 is CASINRGAGGAFF. CDR3 sequence (DNA): TGTGCCAGCATAAACAGGGGAGCCGGTGGAGCTTTCTTT.

The rearrangement joins TRBV28 to TRBJ1-1; perhaps TRBD1 as D (6 bases). The V and J ends lost 7 bases and 2 bases respectively, with 20 bases between them. CDR3 size: 16 residues. Per germline, CDR1 MDHEN and CDR2 SYDVKM. CDR3 residues: CASKVGRGQLNTEAFF. CDR3 DNA sequence: TGTGCCAGCAAGGTGGGCAGGGGACAACTAAACACTGAAGCTTTCTTT.

This chain connects TRBV7-9 to TRBJ1-3; D remains ambiguous. Germline CDR1 is SEHNR and CDR2 is FQNEAQ (reference sequence). The CDR3 consists of 17 residues. Trimming shortened V by 7 bases and J by 0 bases, and 19 bases separated the two germline ends. Here the CDR3 DNA reads TGTGCCAGCACCCTAGGCGCCAGACCGACCTCTGGAAACACCATATATTTT. Its protein is CASTLGARPTSGNTIYF. The variable domain in full, completed from reference TRBV7-9 and TRBJ1-3, reads DTGVSQNPRHKITKRGQNVTFRCDPISEHNRLYWYRQTLGQGPEFLTYFQNEAQLEKSRLLSDRFSAERPKGSFSTLEIQRTEQGDSAMYLCASTLGARPTSGNTIYFGEGSWLTVV.

This rearrangement joins TRBV3-1 (or the pseudogene TRBV3-2) to TRBJ2-7; 9 bases line up with TRBD2. The trim removed 2 bases at V and 13 bases at J, leaving 9 bases unmatched. CDR1 LGHDT and CDR2 YNNKEL come from the germline V gene (reference sequence). The CDR3 runs 13 residues. This chain's CDR3 is CASSQRSGRWEYF. Written as DNA, the CDR3 is TGTGCCAGCAGCCAACGAAGCGGGAGGTGGGAATACTTC.

The chain recombines TRBV18 with TRBJ2-1; 12 nucleotides align to TRBD2. The CDR3 totals 14 residues. Germline V lookup: CDR1 KGHSH, CDR2 LQKENI. V dropped 3 bases and J dropped 8; count of bases not matched to a gene: 2. In nucleotides, the CDR3 is TGTGCCAGCTCACCCCGGACTAGCGGGGATGAGCAGTTCTTC. Protein sequence: CASSPRTSGDEQFF.

This clone was picked up one time. Germline is not matched at one junction end, which may reflect a read error. The chain has TRBV28 and TRBJ1-4; the D gene is possibly TRBD1 (5 bases). Germline V gene sequence: CDR1 MDHEN, CDR2 SYDVKM. The CDR3 runs to 12 residues. The CDR3 reads CASSFTPKGVDF. In DNA form, the CDR3 reads TGTGCCAGCAGTTTTACTCCCAAAGGGGTCGATTTT.

This chain connects TRBV19 to TRBJ2-2; D may be TRBD1 (6 bases). Germline CDR1 reads LNHDA; CDR2 reads SQIVND (reference sequence). With 6 bases removed from V and 1 base from J, the gap between germline ends came to 12 bases. The CDR3 spans 15 residues. CDR3 in amino acids: CASRRGQQNTGELFF. In DNA form, the CDR3 reads TGTGCCAGTAGGAGAGGACAGCAGAACACCGGGGAGCTGTTTTTT.

This clone was recorded only once. The chain combines TRBV3-1 (or the pseudogene TRBV3-2) with TRBJ1-2, with 7 positions matching TRBD1. The CDR3 consists of 13 residues. Trimming took 6 bases from V and 2 from J; bases not matched to a gene: 3. Germline V lookup: CDR1 LGHDT, CDR2 YNNKEL (reference sequence). CDR3 sequence (DNA): TGTGCCAGCAGGCTGGGACAGAACTATGGCTACACCTTC. This gives the protein CASRLGQNYGYTF.

The CDR3: CASRSTGTGAYGYTF. The CDR3 DNA is TGTGCCAGCAGGTCAACCGGGACAGGGGCCTATGGCTACACCTTC. V is TRBV14 and J is TRBJ1-2; 10 positions match TRBD1. V gave up 6 bases and J gave up 4 bases; unmatched junction bases: 8. The CDR3 has 15 residues. CDR1 and CDR2 (germline): SGHDN, FVKESK.

The chain carries TRBV6-5 and TRBJ1-2; D gene unclear. The CDR3 spans 12 residues. In germline, CDR1 is MNHEY, CDR2 SVGAGI. V was cut by 5 bases and J by 4 bases, with 8 bases left in between. In nucleotides, the CDR3 is TGTGCCAGCAGTACCCCAGGCTATGGCTACACCTTC. Its translation is CASSTPGYGYTF.